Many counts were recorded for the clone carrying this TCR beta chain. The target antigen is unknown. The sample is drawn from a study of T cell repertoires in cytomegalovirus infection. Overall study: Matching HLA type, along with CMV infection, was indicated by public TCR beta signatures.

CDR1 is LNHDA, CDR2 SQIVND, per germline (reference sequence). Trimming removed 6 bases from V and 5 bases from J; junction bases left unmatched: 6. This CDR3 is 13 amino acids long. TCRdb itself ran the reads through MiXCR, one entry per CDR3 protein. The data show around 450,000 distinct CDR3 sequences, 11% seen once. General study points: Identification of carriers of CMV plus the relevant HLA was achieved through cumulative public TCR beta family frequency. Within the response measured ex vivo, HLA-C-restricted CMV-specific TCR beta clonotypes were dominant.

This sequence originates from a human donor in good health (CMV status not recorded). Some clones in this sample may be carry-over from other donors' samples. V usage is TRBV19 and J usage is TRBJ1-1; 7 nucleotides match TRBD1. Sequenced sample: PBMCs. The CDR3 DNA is TGTGCCAGTAGAGCCCCAGGGGGGACTGAAGCTTTCTTT. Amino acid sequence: CASRAPGGTEAFF.